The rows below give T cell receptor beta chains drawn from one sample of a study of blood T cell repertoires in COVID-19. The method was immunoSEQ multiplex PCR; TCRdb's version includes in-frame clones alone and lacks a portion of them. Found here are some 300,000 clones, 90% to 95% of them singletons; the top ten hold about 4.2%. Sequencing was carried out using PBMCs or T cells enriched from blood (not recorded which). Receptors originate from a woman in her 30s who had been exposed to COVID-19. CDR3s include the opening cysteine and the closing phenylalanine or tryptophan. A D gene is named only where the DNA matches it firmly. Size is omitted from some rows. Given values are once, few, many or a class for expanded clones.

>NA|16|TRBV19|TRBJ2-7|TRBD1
CASSGRRDRGSYEQYF
TGTGCCAGTAGTGGGCGCCGGGACAGAGGCTCCTACGAGCAGTACTTC
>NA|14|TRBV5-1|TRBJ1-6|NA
CASSLEGFNSPLHF
TGCGCCAGCAGCTTGGAGGGGTTTAATTCACCCCTCCACTTT
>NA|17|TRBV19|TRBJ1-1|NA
CASSLYGQGLLNTEAFF
TGTGCCAGTAGTCTTTACGGCCAGGGGTTGCTGAACACTGAAGCTTTCTTT
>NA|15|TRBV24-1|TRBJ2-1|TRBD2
CATSGELAAYNEQFF
TGTGCCACCAGTGGGGAACTAGCGGCCTACAATGAGCAGTTCTTC
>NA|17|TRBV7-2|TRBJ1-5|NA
CASSLFSRTVKNQPQHF
TGTGCCAGCAGCCTTTTTTCTAGGACAGTTAAGAATCAGCCCCAGCATTTT
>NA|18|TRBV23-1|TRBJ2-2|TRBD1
CASSQDYGTGSNTGELFF
TGCGCCAGCAGTCAAGATTACGGGACAGGGTCGAACACCGGGGAGCTGTTTTTT
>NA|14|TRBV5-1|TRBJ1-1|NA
CASSPERMNTEAFF
TGCGCCAGCAGCCCAGAAAGAATGAACACTGAAGCTTTCTTT
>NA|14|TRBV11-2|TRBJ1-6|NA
CASSLVSTGRALHF
TGTGCCAGCAGCTTAGTTTCGACGGGGAGGGCCCTCCACTTT
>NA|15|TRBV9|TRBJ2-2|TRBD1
CASSVGQGYTGELFF
TGTGCCAGCAGCGTAGGACAGGGATACACCGGGGAGCTGTTTTTT
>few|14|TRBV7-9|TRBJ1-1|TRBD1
CASSTQGAGAEAFF
TGTGCCAGCAGCACACAGGGGGCCGGGGCTGAAGCTTTCTTT
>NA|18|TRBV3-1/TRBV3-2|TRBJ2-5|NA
CASSQGSLRLAGFKAQYF
TGTGCCAGCAGCCAAGGATCCCTGCGCCTAGCCGGTTTTAAGGCCCAGTACTTC
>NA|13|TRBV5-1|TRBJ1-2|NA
CASSSEVGHGYTF
TGCGCCAGCAGCTCCGAGGTCGGTCATGGCTACACCTTC
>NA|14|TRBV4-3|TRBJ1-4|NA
CASSQEDYNEKLFF
TGCGCCAGCAGCCAAGAGGACTATAATGAAAAACTGTTTTTT
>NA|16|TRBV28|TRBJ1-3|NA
CASTHGGEPSGNTIYF
TGTGCCAGCACCCATGGAGGAGAGCCCTCTGGAAACACCATATATTTT
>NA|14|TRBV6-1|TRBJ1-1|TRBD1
CASSEGTGRPEAFF
TGTGCCAGCAGTGAAGGGACAGGGAGACCTGAAGCTTTCTTT
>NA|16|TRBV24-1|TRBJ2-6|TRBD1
CATRRDRASGANVLTF
TGTGCCACCAGAAGGGACAGGGCATCCGGGGCCAACGTCCTGACTTTC
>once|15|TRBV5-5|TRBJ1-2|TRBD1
CASRSQGADLYGYTF
TGTGCCAGCAGGAGTCAGGGGGCCGATCTCTATGGCTACACCTTC
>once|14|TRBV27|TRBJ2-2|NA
CASKRQPNTGELFF
TGTGCCAGCAAGAGACAACCGAACACCGGGGAGCTGTTTTTT
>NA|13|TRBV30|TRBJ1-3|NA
CAWAGRSGNTIYF
TGTGCCTGGGCAGGGCGCTCTGGAAACACCATATATTTT
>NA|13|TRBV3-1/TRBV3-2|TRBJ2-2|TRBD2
CASSQGGTGELFF
TGTGCCAGCAGCCAGGGGGGGACCGGGGAGCTGTTTTTT
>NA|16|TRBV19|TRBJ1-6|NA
CATGDTDNSYNSPLHF
TGTGCCACCGGGGACACCGATAACTCCTATAATTCACCCCTCCACTTT
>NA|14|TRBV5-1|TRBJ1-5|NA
CASSSGGIGQPQHF
TGCGCCAGCAGCTCGGGGGGGATCGGGCAGCCCCAGCATTTT
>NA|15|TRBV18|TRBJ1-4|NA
CASSPRAATNEKLFF
TGTGCCAGCTCACCGAGGGCAGCAACTAATGAAAAACTGTTTTTT
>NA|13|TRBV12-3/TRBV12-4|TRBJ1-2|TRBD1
CASSFTGDGGYTF
TGTGCCAGCAGTTTTACAGGGGATGGTGGCTACACCTTC
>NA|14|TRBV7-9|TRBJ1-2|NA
CASSPAGQNYGYTF
TGTGCCAGCAGCCCTGCCGGACAGAACTATGGCTACACCTTC
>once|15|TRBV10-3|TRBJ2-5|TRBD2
CAISELTSGGETQYF
TGTGCCATCAGTGAACTCACTAGCGGGGGCGAGACCCAGTACTTC
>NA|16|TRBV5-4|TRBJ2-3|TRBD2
CASSFPSGGTTDTQYF
TGTGCCAGCAGCTTCCCTAGCGGGGGAACAACAGATACGCAGTATTTT
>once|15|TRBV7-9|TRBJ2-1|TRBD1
CASSSAGTGSNEQFF
TGTGCCAGCAGCTCCGCCGGGACAGGGAGCAATGAGCAGTTCTTC
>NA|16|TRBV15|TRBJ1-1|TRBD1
CATREGWDRENTEAFF
TGTGCCACCAGGGAGGGGTGGGACAGGGAGAACACTGAAGCTTTCTTT
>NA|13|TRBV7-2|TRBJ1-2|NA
CASSLARGSGYTF
TGTGCCAGCAGCTTAGCTCGGGGTAGTGGCTACACCTTC
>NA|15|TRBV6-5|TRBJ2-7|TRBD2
CASRGGASPTYEQYF
TGTGCCAGCAGGGGAGGGGCCTCTCCAACCTACGAGCAGTACTTC
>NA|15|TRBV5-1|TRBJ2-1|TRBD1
CASSLAGTGRNEQFF
TGCGCCAGCAGCTTAGCCGGGACAGGGAGGAATGAGCAGTTCTTC
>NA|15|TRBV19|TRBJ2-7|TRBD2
CASCPGEGGSYEQYF
TGTGCCAGTTGCCCCGGGGAGGGTGGCTCCTACGAGCAGTACTTC
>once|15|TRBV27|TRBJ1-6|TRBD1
CASSGQGSMDSPLHF
TGTGCCAGCAGTGGACAGGGGTCTATGGATTCACCCCTCCACTTT
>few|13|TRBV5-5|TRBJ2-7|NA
CASSLRDLYEQYF
TGTGCCAGCAGCTTACGGGATTTGTACGAGCAGTACTTC
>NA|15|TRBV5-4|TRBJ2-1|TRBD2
CASSPPGGGQNEQFF
TGTGCCAGCAGCCCCCCCGGGGGGGGCCAAAATGAGCAGTTCTTC
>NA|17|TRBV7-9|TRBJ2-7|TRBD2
CASSLASGTGVGKGQYF
TGTGCCAGCAGCTTAGCGAGCGGGACGGGAGTCGGTAAGGGGCAGTACTTC
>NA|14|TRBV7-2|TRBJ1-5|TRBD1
CASSSGQGHQPQHF
TGTGCCAGCAGCTCAGGACAGGGCCATCAGCCCCAGCATTTT
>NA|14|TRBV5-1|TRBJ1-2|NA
CASRLGHPGDGYTF
TGCGCCAGCAGATTGGGACACCCCGGGGATGGCTACACCTTC
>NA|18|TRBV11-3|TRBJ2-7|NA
CASSLDLLPRGYPYEQYF
TGTGCCAGCAGCTTAGATCTCCTTCCTCGGGGATACCCTTACGAGCAGTACTTC
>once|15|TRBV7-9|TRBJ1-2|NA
CASSLGSGLGYGYTF
TGTGCCAGCAGCTTAGGATCAGGTCTCGGCTATGGCTACACCTTC
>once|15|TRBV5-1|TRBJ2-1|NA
CASSLGGGRLNEQFF
TGCGCCAGCAGCTTAGGCGGGGGCCGACTCAATGAGCAGTTCTTC
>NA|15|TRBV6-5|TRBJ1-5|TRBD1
CASRTGTGSNQPQHF
TGTGCCAGCAGAACCGGGACAGGGAGCAATCAGCCCCAGCATTTT
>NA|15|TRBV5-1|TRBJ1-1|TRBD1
CASSLRTGDGTEAFF
TGCGCCAGCAGCTTGCGGACAGGGGACGGCACTGAAGCTTTCTTT
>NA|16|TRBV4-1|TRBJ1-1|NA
CASSQDRGRVYTEAFF
TGCGCCAGCAGCCAAGATCGAGGCAGGGTATACACTGAAGCTTTCTTT
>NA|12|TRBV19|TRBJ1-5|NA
CASSTTPEPQHF
TGTGCCAGTAGTACCACTCCGGAGCCCCAGCATTTT
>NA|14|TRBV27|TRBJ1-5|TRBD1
CASSSDRGGQPQHF
TGTGCCAGCAGTTCCGACAGGGGAGGGCAGCCCCAGCATTTT
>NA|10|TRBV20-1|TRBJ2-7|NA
CSAGLYEQYF
TGCAGTGCTGGACTCTACGAGCAGTACTTC
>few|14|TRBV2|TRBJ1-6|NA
CASSEDQGWTPLHF
TGTGCCAGCAGTGAGGATCAGGGGTGGACACCCCTCCACTTT
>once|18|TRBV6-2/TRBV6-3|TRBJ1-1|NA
CASSYSLGGERMNTEAFF
TGTGCCAGCAGTTACTCGCTCGGGGGTGAGCGAATGAACACTGAAGCTTTCTTT
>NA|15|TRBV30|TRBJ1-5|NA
CAWSVTGRYGQPQHF
TGTGCCTGGAGTGTAACAGGGCGGTACGGTCAGCCCCAGCATTTT
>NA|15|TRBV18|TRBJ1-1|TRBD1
CASSPPQGRNTEAFF
TGTGCCAGCTCACCGCCACAGGGGAGGAACACTGAAGCTTTCTTT
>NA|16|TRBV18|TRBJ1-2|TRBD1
CASSPPAGQGNYGYTF
TGTGCCAGCTCACCACCGGCGGGACAGGGGAACTATGGCTACACCTTC
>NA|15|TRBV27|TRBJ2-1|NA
CASSLRRGAGHEQFF
TGTGCCAGCAGTTTACGCCGGGGGGCAGGGCATGAGCAGTTCTTC
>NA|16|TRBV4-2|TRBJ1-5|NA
CASSQLLRGKHQPQHF
TGTGCCAGCAGCCAGCTTCTCAGGGGTAAGCACCAGCCCCAGCATTTT
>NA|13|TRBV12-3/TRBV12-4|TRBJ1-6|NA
CASSLGHDITLHF
TGTGCCAGCAGTCTAGGACACGATATCACCCTCCACTTT
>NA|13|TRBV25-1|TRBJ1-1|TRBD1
CASRAGGGTEAFF
TGTGCCAGCAGAGCAGGGGGAGGAACTGAAGCTTTCTTT
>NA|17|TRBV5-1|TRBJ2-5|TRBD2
CASSLGGGGGAGETQYF
TGCGCCAGCAGCTTGGGCGGCGGCGGGGGGGCCGGTGAGACCCAGTACTTC
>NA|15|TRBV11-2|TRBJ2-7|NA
CASSLNLAASYEQYF
TGTGCCAGCAGCTTAAATCTAGCAGCTTCCTACGAGCAGTACTTC